This T cell receptor beta chain originates from a study of CD8+CD57+ T cells in acquired aplastic anemia. Study in general: On average, sorted CD4+ and CD8+ cells gave approximately 3.1 ug of DNA. Findings and caveats of the study: The study identified 25 to 30 CD8+ CDR3 sequences shared by patients and controls.

This CDR3 has 16 amino acids. Trimming cost V 2 bases and J 1 base; bases outside gene matches: 5. Germline V gene data show CDR1 as ENHRY and CDR2 as SYGVKD. Many counts were recorded for this clonotype. Its antigen is currently unknown. In patients chosen for sequencing, flow cytometry had shown CD8+CD57+ cell expansion. Every patient had severe acquired aplastic anemia. TCR beta VDJ and CDR3 profiling used genomic DNA as template. Via MiXCR, TCRdb re-called the reads, giving one row per CDR3 protein. The table lists about 200,000 distinct CDR3 sequences, around 49% of them singletons, with 15% to 20% in the top ten.

The sequence came from a human donor with aplastic anemia. Material: sorted CD4+, CD8+, or CD8+CD57+ T cells (not recorded which) from PBMCs. J is TRBJ2-3 and V is TRBV10-3, with 8 bases that match TRBD2. The CDR3 region is CAISERGGAGTDTQYF. The CDR3 nucleotides are TGTGCCATCAGTGAGCGGGGGGGGGCTGGCACAGATACGCAGTATTTT.